This TCR beta chain came from a study of identical twins. The CDR3 has 17 residues. CDR1 and CDR2 (germline): MGHRA, YSYEKL. Deletions cut 3 bases from V and 5 bases from J, with 19 bases between. TCRdb re-called the 5' RACE reads with MiXCR, one entry per CDR3 protein. The sample comprises 240,000 or so distinct CDR3 sequences, 5.5% to 8% of which are singletons, and roughly 3.9% rests with the top ten. This clonotype was recorded many times. These data also featured in a second study, about yellow fever vaccine responses in identical twins. That publication notes: Twins reportedly appeared to share part of their vaccine T cell response while keeping part individual.

Sequencing input: memory (CD45RO+) T cells sorted from blood. This chain connects TRBV4-1 to TRBJ1-4; TRBD1 is a possible D gene (6 bases). The TCR was taken from a woman aged 18-35 years in good health. The CDR3 sequence is CASSHPAPQGLNEKLFF. CDR3 sequence (DNA): TGCGCCAGCAGCCATCCCGCCCCACAGGGCCTGAATGAAAAACTGTTTTTT.